This T cell receptor beta chain derives from a study of blood T cells in healthy people across ages. The CDR3 has 14 residues. The germline gives CDR1 SGHVS, CDR2 FQNEAQ. V dropped 2 bases and J dropped 5 bases, with 12 bases sitting between them. Combining a sample-barcoded 5' primer with a J-beta primer mix, a second PCR ran for about 6 to 11 cycles. One entry per CDR3 protein results from TCRdb running MiXCR on the 5' RACE reads. The sample has 750,000 or so distinct CDR3 sequences; 25% are singletons. Another study also made use of these data, one on T cells of mothers and their children. This second report adds: Among related mother-child pairs, overlap was slightly higher than in unrelated pairs, though not significantly.

The TCR comes from a boy aged 5-17 years in good health. The chain employs TRBV7-8 and TRBJ1-1; D is unresolved. Sequenced material: blood. The CDR3 loop reads CASSLWVTRTEAFF. CDR3 DNA sequence: TGTGCCAGCAGCTTATGGGTCACTAGGACTGAAGCTTTCTTT.